The clone carrying this T cell receptor beta chain showed up just once. Assay: immunoSEQ multiplex PCR; the TCRdb copy retains only in-frame clones and omits some. The profile shows roughly 500,000 clones, approximately 80% of them singletons. This specimen belongs to a study of shared T cell receptors in the human thymus. These data were likewise used in another study, on human thymus T cells. That source notes: Donors were healthy Finnish babies undergoing corrective operations for congenital heart defects. Usage of V and J genes appeared biased in thymic and blood repertoires.

The sequenced sample was thymocytes. This clonotype was sampled from a boy younger than two with a congenital heart defect.

The CDR3 spells CASSFLPGGQYF. In nucleotides, the CDR3 is TGTGCCAGCAGCTTCCTCCCCGGGGGGCAGTACTTC. The chain employs TRBV7-9 and TRBJ2-7; a possible D gene is TRBD2 (6 bases). Trimming left V 3 bases short and J 9 bases short, with 12 bases between. CDR3 length: 12 amino acids. Germline assignment: CDR1 SEHNR and CDR2 FQNEAQ (reference sequence).